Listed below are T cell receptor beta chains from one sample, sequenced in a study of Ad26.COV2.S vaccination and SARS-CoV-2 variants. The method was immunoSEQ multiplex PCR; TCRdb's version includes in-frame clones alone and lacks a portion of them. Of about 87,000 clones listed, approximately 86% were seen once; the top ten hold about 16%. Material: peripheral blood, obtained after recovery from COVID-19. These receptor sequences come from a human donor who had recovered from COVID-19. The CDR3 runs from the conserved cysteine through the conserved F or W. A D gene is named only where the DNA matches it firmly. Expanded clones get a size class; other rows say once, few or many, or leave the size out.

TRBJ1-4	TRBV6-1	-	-	TGTGCCAGCAGTGAAGTAGGAGGGGTAGGGGAAAAACTGTTTTTT	CASSEVGGVGEKLFF
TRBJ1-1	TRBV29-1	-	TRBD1	TGCAGCGTTGAAAGGACAGGGTCGGCCACTGAAGCTTTCTTT	CSVERTGSATEAFF
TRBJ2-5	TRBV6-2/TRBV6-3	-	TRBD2	TGTGCCAGCAGTTTCGGATTTAGCGGGGCTCAAGAGACCCAGTACTTC	CASSFGFSGAQETQYF
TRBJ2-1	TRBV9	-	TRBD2	TGTGCCAGCAGCGCGCGCCTCCTAGCGGGAGGACCAGATCGCTCCTACAATGAGCAGTTCTTC	CASSARLLAGGPDRSYNEQFF
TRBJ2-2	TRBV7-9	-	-	TGTGCCAGCAGCACACTAGCAACCGGGGAGCTGTTTTTT	CASSTLATGELFF
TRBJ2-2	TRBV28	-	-	TGTGCCAGCAGTCGGGTTCTGCTCACCGGGGAGCTGTTTTTT	CASSRVLLTGELFF
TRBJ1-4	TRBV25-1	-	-	TGTGCCAGCACCGTGGCGGGTAGGGGAACTAATGAAAAACTGTTTTTT	CASTVAGRGTNEKLFF
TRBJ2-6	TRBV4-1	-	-	TGCGCCAGCAGCCCCCCAGGGGCCAACGTCCTGACTTTC	CASSPPGANVLTF
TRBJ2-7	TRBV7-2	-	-	TGTGCCAGCAGCTTAATATGGGACGCGGGGCACGAGCAGTACTTC	CASSLIWDAGHEQYF
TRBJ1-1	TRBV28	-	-	TGTGCCAGCAGCCAGGTCCTGGGCGACGCTTTCTTT	CASSQVLGDAFF
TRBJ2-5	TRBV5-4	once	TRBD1	TGTGCCAGCAGCTTGGGGGGTGACAGGGGACGGGAGACCCAGTACTTC	CASSLGGDRGRETQYF
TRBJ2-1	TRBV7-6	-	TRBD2	TGTGCCAGCAGCTTATGGGGTAGCGGGAGGGGGGATCCCCGGGTCAATGAGCAGTTCTTC	CASSLWGSGRGDPRVNEQFF
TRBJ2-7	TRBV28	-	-	TGTGCCAGCAGTCCCCTATCAGGTAGGGTGGAAGAGCAGTACTTC	CASSPLSGRVEEQYF
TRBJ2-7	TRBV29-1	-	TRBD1	TGCAGCGTTGAAGATATGGGACAGGGGTCCGAGCAGTACTTC	CSVEDMGQGSEQYF
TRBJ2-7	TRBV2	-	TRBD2	TGTGCCAGCAAACTAACCGGGACTAGCGCGACCTGGCCTAACGAGCAGTACTTC	CASKLTGTSATWPNEQYF
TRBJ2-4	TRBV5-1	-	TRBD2	TGCGCCAGCAGCTTGGATCCCGGGAGGGTAGCCAAAAACATTCAGTACTTC	CASSLDPGRVAKNIQYF
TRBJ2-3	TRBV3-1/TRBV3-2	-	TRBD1	TGTGCCAGCAGCTTTAGGGGGCTCGCAGATACGCAGTATTTT	CASSFRGLADTQYF
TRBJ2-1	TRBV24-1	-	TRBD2	TGTGCCACCAGTGATAGGTCTCTAGCGGGAGGCCCTCATCACAATGAGCAGTTCTTC	CATSDRSLAGGPHHNEQFF
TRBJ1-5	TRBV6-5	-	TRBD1	TGTGCCAGCAGTTCACAGGGGGCTCACAATCAGCCCCAGCATTTT	CASSSQGAHNQPQHF
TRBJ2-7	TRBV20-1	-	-	TGCAGTGCTACTGACACACTATACGAGCAGTACTTC	CSATDTLYEQYF
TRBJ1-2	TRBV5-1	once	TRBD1	TGCGCCAGCAGCACGGAAACCGGGACAGGGCTGGATGGCTACACCTTC	CASSTETGTGLDGYTF
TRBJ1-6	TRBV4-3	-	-	TGCGCCAGCAGCCTAAGACTGGACGGTTCACCCCTCCACTTT	CASSLRLDGSPLHF
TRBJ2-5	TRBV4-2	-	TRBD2	TGTACCAGCAGCCAAAGACTAGCGAAAGAGACCCAGTACTTC	CTSSQRLAKETQYF
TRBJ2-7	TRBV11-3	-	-	TGTGCCAGCGGGCCGCCGACAGGTTACTCCTACGAGCAGTACTTC	CASGPPTGYSYEQYF
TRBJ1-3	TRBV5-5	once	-	TGTGCCAGCAGCCCCGCGCCTGTGAGAGCTCCCTCTGGAAACACCATATATTTT	CASSPAPVRAPSGNTIYF
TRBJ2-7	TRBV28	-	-	TGTGCCAGCAGTACCCCTCACGGAGGTCTCTACGAGCAGTACTTC	CASSTPHGGLYEQYF
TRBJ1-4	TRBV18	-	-	TGTGCCAGCTCACCTTCGACAATAACCGGTGAAAAACTGTTTTTT	CASSPSTITGEKLFF
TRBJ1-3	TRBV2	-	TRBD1	TGTGCCAGCAGGGGACAGGGGAGAAGAACTGGAAACACCATATATTTT	CASRGQGRRTGNTIYF
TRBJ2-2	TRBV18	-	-	TGTGCCAGCCACCGGGGCACCGGGGAGCTGTTTTTT	CASHRGTGELFF
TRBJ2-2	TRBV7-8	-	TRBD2	TGTGCCAGCAGCTTAGATGGCGGGACTAGCGTCACCGGGGAGCTGTTTTTT	CASSLDGGTSVTGELFF
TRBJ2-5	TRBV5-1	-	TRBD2	TGCGCCAGCAGCGTAACAGCGGGAGGGTCAGTGGAGACCCAGTACTTC	CASSVTAGGSVETQYF
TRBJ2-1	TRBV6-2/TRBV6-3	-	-	TGTGCCAGCAGTTATGCGGGATCCTCCTACAATGAGCAGTTCTTC	CASSYAGSSYNEQFF
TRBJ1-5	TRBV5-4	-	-	TGTGCCAGCAGCTTGGGGCCAGGGGAGACTCAGCCCCAGCATTTT	CASSLGPGETQPQHF
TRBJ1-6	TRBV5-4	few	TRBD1	TGTGCCAGCAGCCCAGGACAGGGAGGCAGTTCACCCCTCCACTTT	CASSPGQGGSSPLHF
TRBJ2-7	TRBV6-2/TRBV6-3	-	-	TGTGCCAGCAGTTACCGAGGCAGTACCTACGAGCAGTACTTC	CASSYRGSTYEQYF
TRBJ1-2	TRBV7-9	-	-	TGTGCCAGCAGCACGACAGGAGGCAACTATGGCTACACCTTC	CASSTTGGNYGYTF
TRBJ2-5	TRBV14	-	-	TGTGCCAGCAGCCAAGCCCTAGGTTCCCTTGAGACCCAGTACTTC	CASSQALGSLETQYF
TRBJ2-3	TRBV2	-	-	TGTGCCAGCAGTACAAGCCGAGTGCAGTATTTT	CASSTSRVQYF
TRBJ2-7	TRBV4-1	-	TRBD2	TGCGCCAGCAGCCAAGAAGCACTAGCGGGAGCCTACGAGCAGTACTTC	CASSQEALAGAYEQYF
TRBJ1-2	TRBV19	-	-	TGTGCCAGTAGTCCAGTACCGGGGCCGAGTACCCTTAACTATGGCTACACCTTC	CASSPVPGPSTLNYGYTF
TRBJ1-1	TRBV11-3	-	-	TGTGCCAGCAGCCTCAACCAGGGAGATGAAGCTTTCTTT	CASSLNQGDEAFF
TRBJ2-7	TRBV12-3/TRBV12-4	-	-	TGTGCCAGCATAGGGGCGAGCTCCTACGAGCAGTACTTC	CASIGASSYEQYF
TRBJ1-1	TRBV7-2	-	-	TGTGCCAGCAGCTTAGCGAGACTAAGGGTGGGAGCTTTCTTT	CASSLARLRVGAFF
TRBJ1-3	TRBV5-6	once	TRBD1	TGTGCCAGCAGCTTAAACAGGGGAATGTCCTCTGGAAACACCATATATTTT	CASSLNRGMSSGNTIYF
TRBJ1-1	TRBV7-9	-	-	TGTGCCAGCAGCATTTCCAACACTGAAGCTTTCTTT	CASSISNTEAFF
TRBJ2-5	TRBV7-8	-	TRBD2	TGTGCCAGCAGCCCGGGGTTTTCTAGCGGGAGGGTAGGTTGGGAAGAGACCCAGTACTTC	CASSPGFSSGRVGWEETQYF
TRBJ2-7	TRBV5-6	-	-	TGTGCCAGCAGCTTGGGACTGCTCTCCTACGAGCAGTACTTC	CASSLGLLSYEQYF
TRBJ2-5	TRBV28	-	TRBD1	TGTGCCAGCATCCAGGGACAGACTCTAAGGGGGACCCAGTACTTC	CASIQGQTLRGTQYF
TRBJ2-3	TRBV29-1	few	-	TGCAGCGTTGAAGATTTTTCGGGGTCTTTTAACACAGATACGCAGTATTTT	CSVEDFSGSFNTDTQYF
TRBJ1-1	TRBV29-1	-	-	TGCAGCGTATCAGGGGTCACTGAAGCTTTCTTT	CSVSGVTEAFF
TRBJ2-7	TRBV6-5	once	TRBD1	TGTGCCAGCAGTTACGGACAGGGAGAGTACGAGCAGTACTTC	CASSYGQGEYEQYF
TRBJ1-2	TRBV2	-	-	TGTGCCAGCAGTGATGGGGCACCTGATGGCTACACCTTC	CASSDGAPDGYTF
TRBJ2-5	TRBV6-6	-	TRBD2	TGTGCCAGCAGTTACTCGACTAGCGGGAGTCAAGAGACCCAGTACTTC	CASSYSTSGSQETQYF
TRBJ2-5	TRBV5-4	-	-	TGTGCCAGCAGCCCAGGGGTGGCACAAGAGACCCAGTACTTC	CASSPGVAQETQYF
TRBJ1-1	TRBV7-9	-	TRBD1	TGTGCCAGCAGCTTCCGACAGGGAATGAACACTGAAGCTTTCTTT	CASSFRQGMNTEAFF
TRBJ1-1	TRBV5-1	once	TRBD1	TGCGCCAGCAGCTCGAGAACACAGGGGGGACTCAGTGAAGCTTTCTTT	CASSSRTQGGLSEAFF